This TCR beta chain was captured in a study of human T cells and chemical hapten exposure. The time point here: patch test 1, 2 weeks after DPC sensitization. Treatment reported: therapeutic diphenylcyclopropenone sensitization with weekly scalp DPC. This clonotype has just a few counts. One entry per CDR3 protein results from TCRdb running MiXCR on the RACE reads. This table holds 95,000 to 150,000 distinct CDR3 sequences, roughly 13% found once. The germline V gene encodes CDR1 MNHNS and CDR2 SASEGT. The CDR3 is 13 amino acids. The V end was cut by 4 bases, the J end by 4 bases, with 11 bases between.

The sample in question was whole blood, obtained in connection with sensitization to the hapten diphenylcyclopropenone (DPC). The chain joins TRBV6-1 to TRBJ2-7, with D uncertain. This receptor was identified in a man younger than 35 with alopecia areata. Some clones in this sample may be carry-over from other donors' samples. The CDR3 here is CASSGPLQYEQYF. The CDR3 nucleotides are TGTGCCAGCAGTGGCCCCCTGCAGTACGAGCAGTACTTC.